What follows are 27 T cell receptor beta chains derived from one specimen sequenced in a study of OX40 agonist ivuxolimab in advanced cancers. Clones were read by immunoSEQ multiplex PCR, and TCRdb kept only the in-frame ones, dropping some. The table shows tens of thousands of clones, with 80% to 90% occurring only once. The source was CD4+ or CD8+ T cells sorted from blood, collected in a trial of the OX40 agonist ivuxolimab. These receptors all come from an adult with an advanced solid tumor such as melanoma, head and neck, liver or kidney cancer.

The DNA for the CDR3 is TGTGCCAGTAGTGGGATAAACAGGAGGGCCGATAGTTGGGGGCAGTTCTTC. Protein: CASSGINRRADSWGQFF. The chain recombines TRBV19 with TRBJ2-1; the D gene is possibly TRBD2 (6 bases). V was pared by 5 bases and J by 12 bases, with 29 bases between. This CDR3 contains 17 residues. The V gene's germline CDR1 is LNHDA and CDR2 SQIVND (reference sequence).

The J gene is TRBJ1-2, the V gene TRBV19, with 8 bases fitting TRBD1. V trimming: 4 bases; J trimming: 3 bases; junction bases outside the gene matches: 4. Germline loops: CDR1 LNHDA, CDR2 SQIVND (reference sequence). This CDR3 is built from 14 residues. CDR3: CASSKGQAYYGYTF. The CDR3 DNA reads as TGTGCCAGTAGTAAGGGACAGGCCTACTATGGCTACACCTTC.

The rearrangement joins TRBV27 to TRBJ1-3; the match to TRBD1 covers 8 bases. Trimming took 3 bases from V and 4 from J; bases not matched to a gene: 11. This CDR3 region has 17 residues. Germline V lookup: CDR1 MNHEY, CDR2 SMNVEV (reference sequence). The CDR3 nucleotides are TGTGCCAGCAGTTTCCCCCCCCAGGGGGCTGAAGGAAACACCATATATTTT. This gives the protein CASSFPPQGAEGNTIYF.

This clone was recorded once. This chain links TRBV10-3 with TRBJ1-1; TRBD1 agrees at 10 bases. V gave up 10 bases and J gave up 4 bases; unmatched junction bases: 9. This CDR3 has 14 residues. Looked up from germline, CDR1 is ENHRY and CDR2 is SYGVKD. In DNA, the CDR3 is TGTGCCACCAAGAACCGGACAGGGGGCACTGAAGCTTTCTTT. The encoded protein is CATKNRTGGTEAFF.

For this clone: Germline and junction disagree at one end, which may indicate a read error. The chain combines TRBV7-7 with TRBJ2-1; 11 bases are a match to TRBD2. The CDR3 is 13 amino acids. The germline CDR1 and CDR2 sequences are SSHAT and FNYEAQ (reference sequence). CDR3 amino acids: CASSLAGGNEQFF. The CDR3 DNA reads as TGTGCTAGCAGCTTAGCGGGAGGGAATGAGCAGTTCTTC.

For the CDR3, the DNA is TGCGCCAGCAGCCCCCTAGGGACAGACTTCTCTGGAAACACCATATATTTT. As protein: CASSPLGTDFSGNTIYF. This chain links TRBV5-1 with TRBJ1-3, with 7 positions matching TRBD1. The CDR3 runs to 17 residues. The germline CDR1 and CDR2 sequences are SGHRS and YFSETQ. The V and J ends lost 4 bases and 0 bases, in that order; junction bases with no gene match: 10.

The chain uses TRBV27 and TRBJ2-2; 8 bases agree with TRBD1. CDR1 is MNHEY, CDR2 SMNVEV, per germline (reference sequence). V gave up 7 bases and J gave up 0 bases; unmatched junction bases: 4. This CDR3 comprises 15 residues. CDR3 DNA: TGTGCCAGCACCCGGACAGGGTCGAACACCGGGGAGCTGTTTTTT. Residues: CASTRTGSNTGELFF.

This clone has just a few counts. The J gene is TRBJ1-2, the V gene TRBV6-5; the D gene is possibly TRBD1 (6 bases). Germline assignment: CDR1 MNHEY and CDR2 SVGAGI. This CDR3 spans 15 amino acids. The ends were cut back, 4 bases at V and 1 base at J, with 13 bases in the middle. CDR3 DNA sequence: TGTGCCAGCAGTTCACCGGGACACAATAACTATGGCTACACCTTC. Translated: CASSSPGHNNYGYTF.

Comment on this clone: Compared with germline, one end of the junction differs, possibly owing to a read error. V gene TRBV5-3 combines with J gene TRBJ1-1; 7 bases align to TRBD1. TRBV5-3 is designated an ORF whose function remains uncertain. The CDR3 covers 15 residues. In nucleotides, the CDR3 is TGTGCCAGCAGCTTGGCGGCAGGGGGGAACACTGAAGCTTTCTTT. Protein: CASSLAAGGNTEAFF.

The sample holds a few counts of this clone. J is TRBJ1-4 and V is TRBV20-1, with D hard to call. Germline V gives CDR1 DFQATT, CDR2 SNEGSKA (reference sequence). The CDR3 covers 11 residues. The V end was cut by 3 bases, the J end by 7 bases, with 6 bases between. The CDR3 region is CSASGSEKLFF. The CDR3 region has the DNA TGCAGTGCTAGCGGTTCTGAAAAACTGTTTTTT.

The rearrangement uses TRBV6-6 and TRBJ1-2, with D possibly being TRBD1 (6 bases). V shed 6 bases and J shed 6 bases, with 14 bases lying between them. The germline V gene encodes CDR1 MNHNY and CDR2 SVGAGI (reference sequence). The CDR3 runs 13 residues. The CDR3 DNA sequence: TGTGCCAGCAGCCGACGGGACATTAATGGCTACACCTTC. Protein: CASSRRDINGYTF.

The chain recombines TRBV4-3 with TRBJ1-2, with D possibly TRBD1 on 5 matching bases. The germline V and J ends were trimmed by 0 bases and 2 bases, with 16 bases remaining between them. The germline CDR1 and CDR2 sequences are LGHNA and YSLEER. The CDR3 is made up of 17 amino acids. The CDR3 DNA sequence: TGCGCCAGCAGCCAAGAGTCGATCCAGGGCCCAAACTATGGCTACACCTTC. This sequence encodes CASSQESIQGPNYGYTF.

This rearrangement joins TRBV9 to TRBJ2-4, with 9 bases lining up with TRBD1. The CDR3 totals 14 residues. The V gene end was trimmed by 2 bases and the J gene end by 4 bases; junction bases not matched to a gene: 1. Germline CDR1 SGDLS, CDR2 YYNGEE. For the CDR3, the DNA is TGTGCCAGCAGCGTCGGGACAGGGAAAAACATTCAGTACTTC. Translated, it gives CASSVGTGKNIQYF.

V usage is TRBV19 and J usage is TRBJ1-4; D gene unclear. This CDR3 is built from 15 residues. Trimming took off 5 bases at V and 0 bases at J, with 10 bases between the two ends. Germline CDR1 and CDR2: LNHDA and SQIVND (reference sequence). The CDR3 DNA reads as TGTGCCAGTAGTTCAGTAAGGACAACTAATGAAAAACTGTTTTTT. Translated, it gives CASSSVRTTNEKLFF.

V and J are TRBV5-4 and TRBJ1-1; a weak D match, TRBD1 (6 bases). Trimming shortened V by 0 bases and J by 0 bases, and 9 bases separated the two germline ends. Per the germline V gene, CDR1 is SGHNT and CDR2 is YYREEE (reference sequence). This CDR3 is 15 amino acids long. The CDR3 loop is CASSLVGQMNTEAFF. The CDR3 nucleotides are TGTGCCAGCAGCTTGGTTGGACAGATGAACACTGAAGCTTTCTTT.

The V gene is TRBV7-8, the J gene TRBJ2-7; D is tentatively TRBD1 or TRBD2 (5 bases each). This CDR3 contains 15 residues. With 1 base removed from V and 2 bases from J, the gap between germline ends came to 12 bases. Germline loops: CDR1 SGHVS, CDR2 FQNEAQ. CDR3 in DNA: TGTGCCAGCAGCTTAGGCTGGACACTAGCCTACGAGCAGTACTTC. Its translation: CASSLGWTLAYEQYF.

This clone has a single count. This chain joins TRBV6-6 and TRBJ2-3; possibly TRBD2 for D (6 bases). This CDR3 contains 14 residues. Germline V CDR1 and CDR2: MNHNY, SVGAGI (reference sequence). Trimming shortened V by 5 bases and J by 5 bases, and 14 bases separated the two germline ends. The chain's CDR3 is CASSIRDSRDTQYF. Written as DNA, the CDR3 is TGTGCCAGCAGTATCCGGGACTCCAGAGATACGCAGTATTTT.

The chain employs TRBV13 and TRBJ2-3, with 8 nucleotides matching TRBD1. The V gene end was trimmed by 1 base and the J gene end by 0 bases; junction bases not matched to a gene: 27. The CDR3 is 24 residues long. Germline CDR1 is PRHDT and CDR2 is FYEKMQ (reference sequence). CDR3 DNA sequence: TGTGCCAGCAGCTTAGTCCGCGCCCCCCTAAATTTGACAGGGGAGTTTACTAGCACAGATACGCAGTATTTT. Amino acid sequence: CASSLVRAPLNLTGEFTSTDTQYF.

The chain combines TRBV6-6 with TRBJ1-1; the D is unclear. Germline V gives CDR1 MNHNY, CDR2 SVGAGI (reference sequence). CDR3 length equals 12 residues. Trimming removed 8 bases at V and 6 bases at J, with 13 bases between. The CDR3 is CASGRVTAEAFF. CDR3 nucleotides: TGTGCCAGCGGTCGGGTGACCGCTGAAGCTTTCTTT.

For this clone: The same CDR3 can be traced to other DNA sequences in this sample. The CDR3 protein is CAWSGTGGNTIYF. The CDR3 nucleotides read TGTGCCTGGAGTGGGACGGGGGGTAACACCATATATTTT. This sequence joins TRBV30 and TRBJ1-3; D is perhaps TRBD1 (5 bases). The CDR3 length is 13 residues. Germline V lookup: CDR1 GTSNPN, CDR2 SVGIG (reference sequence). V was cut by 1 base and J by 7 bases, with 11 bases left in between.

Comments on this clone: One junction end does not reproduce the germline sequence, and a read error may be involved. The CDR3 DNA is TGCGCCAGCAGCCAAGATCTAGCACCGGGACATCACCCCTTC. It translates to CASSQDLAPGHHPF. The rearrangement uses TRBV4-3 and TRBJ1-2; TRBD1 might be the D (6 bases). The CDR3 runs to 14 residues. In germline, CDR1 is LGHNA, CDR2 YSLEER.

The sample holds a few counts of this clone. The chain is built from TRBV9 and TRBJ2-3; no reliable D call. This CDR3 has 16 residues. V lost 1 base to trimming and J lost 0 bases, with 12 bases between them. In germline, CDR1 is SGDLS, CDR2 YYNGEE. CDR3 sequence reads: CASSVKLQSSTDTQYF. The CDR3 DNA reads TGTGCCAGCAGCGTAAAACTGCAATCTAGCACAGATACGCAGTATTTT.

J is TRBJ2-7 and V is TRBV18, with 9 bases that match TRBD2. The J segment lost 9 bases and the V segment lost 6 bases, leaving 9 bases of the junction unmatched. This CDR3 has 13 residues. Per germline, CDR1 KGHSH and CDR2 LQKENI. CDR3 coding DNA: TGTGCCAGCTCTCGCGGGGGGGGAGAGGCGCAGTACTTC. Amino acid sequence: CASSRGGGEAQYF.

CDR3 coding DNA: TGCGCCAGCAGCCAATCGGGACTCCGAAACATTCAGTACTTC. Protein sequence: CASSQSGLRNIQYF. V gene TRBV4-1 combines with J gene TRBJ2-4; maybe TRBD2 (6 bases). CDR3 length: 14 residues. Germline assignment: CDR1 MGHRA and CDR2 YSYEKL. Trimming took 2 bases from V and 6 from J, leaving 11 bases between them.

The rearrangement uses TRBV7-3 and TRBJ2-7, with unresolved D. Germline CDR1 reads SGHTA; CDR2 reads FQGTGA. With 3 bases removed from V and 0 bases from J, the gap between germline ends came to 12 bases. The CDR3 is made up of 15 amino acids. This CDR3 reads CASSLAPTSSYEQYF. The CDR3 nucleotides are TGTGCCAGCAGCTTGGCGCCGACCAGCTCCTACGAGCAGTACTTC.

This clone has a handful of counts. The genes are TRBV10-3 and TRBJ1-1, with D maybe TRBD1 (5 bases). The CDR3 runs to 14 residues. Germline CDR1 ENHRY, CDR2 SYGVKD. V was pared by 6 bases and J by 0 bases, with 11 bases between. The CDR3 loop is CAIRAAGMNTEAFF. CDR3 coding DNA: TGTGCCATCAGGGCCGCAGGGATGAACACTGAAGCTTTCTTT.

As to this clone: Sequence at one end of the junction differs from germline and may be a read error. V gene TRBV5-5 combines with J gene TRBJ1-6; 7 bases match TRBD1. This CDR3 is 16 amino acids long. Germline CDR1 reads SGHKS; CDR2 reads YYEKEE (reference sequence). CDR3 nucleotides: TGTGTCAGCAGCCCGGACAGGAGCTCCTATAATTCACCCCTCCACTTT. Its translation: CVSSPDRSSYNSPLHF.